The 17 T cell receptor beta chains below were found in one sample sequenced in a study of cytomegalovirus exposure and HLA in healthy donors. Clones were sequenced by immunoSEQ multiplex PCR, and TCRdb holds only the in-frame ones, with some missing. The sample has roughly 110,000 clones, around 89% seen once. Sequencing input: PBMCs. All receptors derive from a woman in her late teens or twenties in good health and CMV-seropositive.

This chain links TRBV28 with TRBJ1-2; tentatively, D is TRBD1 (5 bases). There are 15 residues in the CDR3. Germline CDR1 reads MDHEN; CDR2 reads SYDVKM. V gave up 3 bases and J gave up 4 bases, with 15 bases separating them. CDR3 sequence reads: CASSFQGGGSYGYTF. The CDR3 DNA follows: TGTGCCAGCAGTTTCCAGGGTGGTGGTTCCTATGGCTACACCTTC.

The CDR3: CASSSQGTGNTIYF. Here the CDR3 DNA reads TGCGCCAGCAGCTCACAGGGGACTGGAAACACCATATATTTT. The V gene is TRBV5-1, the J gene TRBJ1-3, with TRBD1 identical over 7 bases. The junction had 2 bases not matched to a gene; V was cut back by 3 bases and J by 2 bases. The CDR3 loop spans 14 amino acids. Germline CDR1 is SGHRS and CDR2 is YFSETQ.

The table lists this clone with many counts. The chain has TRBV6-1 and TRBJ2-7; 7 bases are a match to TRBD2. This CDR3 comprises 15 residues. Trimming cost V 0 bases and J 1 base; bases outside gene matches: 3. Germline V CDR1 and CDR2: MNHNS, SASEGT. The CDR3 is CASSEASGASYEQYF. CDR3 nucleotides: TGTGCCAGCAGTGAAGCGAGCGGGGCGTCCTACGAGCAGTACTTC.

V and J are TRBV19 and TRBJ2-1, with D tentatively TRBD2 (6 bases). The V and J ends lost 1 base and 4 bases respectively, with 11 bases between them. The CDR3 runs to 15 residues. Germline assignment: CDR1 LNHDA and CDR2 SQIVND (reference sequence). The CDR3 nucleotides are TGTGCCAGTAGTATAGGGGGCGGGGCGTACAATGAGCAGTTCTTC. It is translated as CASSIGGGAYNEQFF.

A few counts support this clone. The genes are TRBV6-5 and TRBJ1-5, with D possibly TRBD1 on 6 matching bases. The CDR3 has 14 amino acids. Per germline, CDR1 MNHEY and CDR2 SVGAGI. Trimming stripped 5 bases from V and 7 bases from J, with 15 bases between. Here the CDR3 reads CASSEGEGGQPQHF. The CDR3 region has the DNA TGTGCCAGCAGTGAGGGGGAGGGAGGACAGCCCCAGCATTTT.

The chain uses TRBV6-5 and TRBJ2-1; D may be TRBD2 (6 bases). The CDR3 sequence is 15 residues long. The germline V gene has CDR1 MNHEY and CDR2 SVGAGI. The germline V and J ends were trimmed by 6 bases and 5 bases, with 17 bases remaining between them. The CDR3 loop reads CASSRTGTLHNEQFF. The CDR3 region has the DNA TGTGCCAGCAGCAGAACCGGGACTTTACACAATGAGCAGTTCTTC.

V usage is TRBV2 and J usage is TRBJ1-4, with 7 bases identical to TRBD1. This CDR3 is 16 amino acids long. CDR1 is SNHLY and CDR2 is FYNNEI in the germline V gene. After removal of 1 base from V and 5 bases from J, the junction contained 7 bases not matched to a gene. Here the CDR3 DNA reads TGTGCCAGCAGTGAAGGGTGGGACAGTCACAATGAAAAACTGTTTTTT. This translates into CASSEGWDSHNEKLFF.

The chain is built from TRBV7-8 and TRBJ2-1, with 7 bases aligning to TRBD1. The CDR3 consists of 14 residues. After removal of 5 bases from V and 9 bases from J, the junction contained 10 bases not matched to a gene. Germline V gene sequence: CDR1 SGHVS, CDR2 FQNEAQ. The CDR3 reads CASSAHIQGREQFF. The CDR3 bases are TGTGCCAGCAGCGCCCACATACAGGGGCGTGAGCAGTTCTTC.

The V and J genes are TRBV5-6 and TRBJ1-1, with D maybe TRBD1 (6 bases). Trimming pared 4 bases from V and 5 bases from J, leaving 15 bases between. Germline V CDR1 and CDR2: SGHDT, YYEEEE. CDR3 length equals 14 residues. CDR3 protein: CASSVNRVTTEAFF. DNA for the CDR3: TGTGCCAGCAGCGTGAACAGGGTGACGACTGAAGCTTTCTTT.

The rearrangement links TRBV11-2 to TRBJ1-6; D possibly corresponds to TRBD1 (5 bases). V was pared by 0 bases and J by 7 bases, with 13 bases between. This CDR3 comprises 16 residues. Germline V gene lookup returns CDR1 SGHAT and CDR2 FQNNGV. The CDR3 DNA reads TGTGCCAGCAGCTTAGAGAGGGGCGGGAGGAATTCACCCCTCCACTTT. This gives the protein CASSLERGGRNSPLHF.

The genes are TRBV29-1 and TRBJ2-7; 7 bases line up with TRBD2. There are 13 residues in the CDR3. Germline CDR1 SQVTM, CDR2 ANQGSEA. J gave up 5 bases and V 7 bases, and 11 bases lay outside the gene matches. CDR3 loop: CSALGGVGHEQYF. DNA for the CDR3: TGCAGCGCCCTTGGGGGGGTTGGCCACGAGCAGTACTTC.

DNA for the CDR3: TGTGCCAGCAGAGGGACAGCCTATCAGCCCCAGCATTTT. It is translated as CASRGTAYQPQHF. The J gene is TRBJ1-5, the V gene TRBV27; TRBD1 agrees at 7 bases. The CDR3 is made up of 13 amino acids. V was clipped by 6 bases and J by 5 bases; unmatched bases: 4. The germline V gene encodes CDR1 MNHEY and CDR2 SMNVEV (reference sequence).

V is TRBV28 and J is TRBJ2-5; 9 nucleotides line up with TRBD2. The V gene end was trimmed by 3 bases and the J gene end by 2 bases; junction bases not matched to a gene: 1. The germline gives CDR1 MDHEN, CDR2 SYDVKM. The CDR3 is made up of 14 amino acids. The DNA for the CDR3 is TGTGCCAGCAGTTTGGGACTAGCTCAAGAGACCCAGTACTTC. Translating it yields CASSLGLAQETQYF. The whole variable domain, remainder taken from reference TRBV28 and TRBJ2-5, is DVKVTQSSRYLVKRTGEKVFLECVQDMDHENMFWYRQDPGLGLRLIYFSYDVKMKEKGDIPEGYSVSREKKERFSLILESASTNQTSMYLCASSLGLAQETQYFGPGTRLLVL.

The V call is TRBV15, the J call TRBJ1-4; 8 bases align to TRBD1. The CDR3 is 16 amino acids. Germline V gene sequence: CDR1 LNHNV, CDR2 YYDKDF (reference sequence). V dropped 3 bases and J dropped 4; count of bases not matched to a gene: 7. CDR3 nucleotide sequence: TGTGCCACCAGCAGTGGGGACAGGACCCTTAATGAAAAACTGTTTTTT. Translated: CATSSGDRTLNEKLFF.

This clone was counted a single time. The chain has TRBV28 and TRBJ2-7; D uncertain. The germline V gene has CDR1 MDHEN and CDR2 SYDVKM. This CDR3 has 15 residues. With 5 bases removed from V and 4 bases from J, the gap between germline ends came to 18 bases. The CDR3 nucleotides read TGTGCCAGCAGTACCCCTTCCCTGGCAGGTTACGAGCAGTACGTC. Amino acid sequence: CASSTPSLAGYEQYV.

The chain recombines TRBV4-1 with TRBJ1-6, with TRBD1 matching 9 bases. V shed 0 bases and J 9 bases; nucleotides not matched to a gene: 6. The CDR3 spans 16 residues. Looked up from germline, CDR1 is MGHRA and CDR2 is YSYEKL. The CDR3 here is CASSQEGGQGRSPLHF. The CDR3 DNA reads TGCGCCAGCAGCCAAGAAGGGGGACAGGGTCGTTCACCCCTCCACTTT.

The gene calls are TRBV10-3 and TRBJ1-5; D is possibly TRBD1 (6 bases). Between the trimmed V and J ends, which lost 6 bases and 4 bases, there was a span of 10 bases. The length of the CDR3 is 13 residues. Germline V gives CDR1 ENHRY, CDR2 SYGVKD. The CDR3 spells CAIREGGNQPQHF. Here the CDR3 DNA reads TGTGCCATCAGGGAAGGGGGAAATCAGCCCCAGCATTTT.